This T cell receptor (beta chain) was sequenced for a study of cytomegalovirus exposure and HLA in healthy donors. The donors were part of the approximately 120-subject validation cohort, which stood apart from the 666-subject first cohort. Note on this clone: Its antigen is unidentified.

Sequenced by immunoSEQ multiplex PCR; TCRdb stores in-frame clones only, minus some. The sample lists over 150,000 clones; roughly nine tenths were seen once. Whole-study results and caveats: Among TCR beta chains, those listed as cytomegalovirus-associated numbered under 200.

This CDR3 region has 13 residues. Germline CDR1 MDHEN, CDR2 SYDVKM. Trimming removed 6 bases from V and 5 bases from J, with 10 bases in between. Sequencing was carried out using PBMCs. The receptor was derived from a woman younger than 45 in good health and CMV-seronegative. The V gene is TRBV28, the J gene TRBJ1-4; D gene ambiguous. The CDR3 loop is CASSQISNEKLFF. The CDR3 coding sequence is TGTGCCAGCAGCCAGATCTCGAATGAAAAACTGTTTTTT.